This T cell receptor (beta chain) derives from a study of blood T cell repertoires in COVID-19. The protocol was immunoSEQ multiplex PCR, while the TCRdb copy is restricted to in-frame clones and leaves out a portion. This sample has approximately 190,000 clones, with less than 90% found just once. The CDR3 is 15 amino acids. V lost 5 bases and J 3 bases, leaving 11 bases between the germline ends. Germline assignment: CDR1 SGHAT and CDR2 FQNNGV. The clonotype was recovered from a human donor in a cohort sampled during active COVID-19. This rearrangement joins TRBV11-2 to TRBJ1-6; D perhaps matches TRBD1 (5 bases). The material sequenced was peripheral blood. CDR3 DNA: TGTGCCAGCAGCCCCAGGGAATTCTATAATTCACCCCTCCACTTT. Residues: CASSPREFYNSPLHF.